Each of the 28 T cell receptor beta chains below was sequenced from the same sample in a study of CD8 T cell repertoires and HIV-1 epitope variants. Sequenced by immunoSEQ multiplex PCR; TCRdb stores in-frame clones only, minus some. The data hold about 4,500 clones, with less than 75% observed a single time. Their specific antigens are unknown. The sequenced sample was cultured CD8+ T cells derived from PBMCs. All receptors derive from a male donor with HIV.

The chain uses TRBV7-9 and TRBJ2-5; D is ambiguous. Germline CDR1 SEHNR, CDR2 FQNEAQ (reference sequence). The CDR3 totals 15 residues. Trimming removed 1 base at V and 0 bases at J, with 9 bases between. CDR3 in DNA: TGTGCCAGCAGCTTAGGTGGCAGCTACCAAGAGACCCAGTACTTC. This translates into CASSLGGSYQETQYF.

The chain uses TRBV28 and TRBJ1-2, with 7 bases matching TRBD1. This CDR3 is 15 amino acids long. Per the germline V gene, CDR1 is MDHEN and CDR2 is SYDVKM. V was clipped by 4 bases and J by 4 bases; unmatched bases: 9. CDR3 sequence reads: CASSYGTEEGYGYTF. The CDR3, as DNA: TGTGCCAGCAGTTACGGGACAGAGGAGGGCTATGGCTACACCTTC.

The chain employs TRBV29-1 and TRBJ2-3; 8 bases line up with TRBD1. V lost 4 bases and J lost 4; bases outside the gene matches: 7. Germline CDR1 is SQVTM and CDR2 is ANQGSEA. CDR3 length: 14 residues. CDR3 sequence (DNA): TGCAGCGTTGGAGACAGGGGATTGTCAGATACGCAGTATTTT. Encoded protein: CSVGDRGLSDTQYF.

The V call is TRBV29-1, the J call TRBJ2-6; D unclear. The CDR3 totals 16 residues. Germline-derived CDR1 and CDR2 are SQVTM and ANQGSEA. Between the trimmed V and J ends, which lost 5 bases and 5 bases, there was a span of 19 bases. The CDR3 coding sequence is TGCAGCGTTAAAGGAAGCATACAAAGTCGGGCCAACGTCCTGACTTTC. Its protein is CSVKGSIQSRANVLTF.

V gene TRBV29-1 combines with J gene TRBJ2-7; D is possibly TRBD1 or TRBD2 (5 bases each). Germline CDR1 reads SQVTM; CDR2 reads ANQGSEA. The CDR3 consists of 12 residues. With 7 bases removed from V and 2 bases from J, the gap between germline ends came to 12 bases. This CDR3 is CSARGQTYEQYF. CDR3 nucleotides: TGCAGCGCCCGGGGCCAAACCTACGAGCAGTACTTC.

V gene TRBV28 combines with J gene TRBJ1-6, with D uncertain. Trimming shortened V by 1 base and J by 2 bases, and 15 bases separated the two germline ends. This CDR3 contains 18 residues. Germline CDR1 MDHEN, CDR2 SYDVKM. The CDR3 region is CASSLYRVLEPYNSPLHF. DNA of the CDR3: TGTGCCAGCAGTTTATACCGGGTCCTTGAACCCTATAATTCACCCCTCCACTTT. The variable domain in full, with the rest retrieved from reference TRBV28 and TRBJ1-6, is DVKVTQSSRYLVKRTGEKVFLECVQDMDHENMFWYRQDPGLGLRLIYFSYDVKMKEKGDIPEGYSVSREKKERFSLILESASTNQTSMYLCASSLYRVLEPYNSPLHFGNGTRLTVT.

V usage is TRBV4-1 and J usage is TRBJ2-1, with 11 bases identical to TRBD2. The germline V gene encodes CDR1 MGHRA and CDR2 YSYEKL. Unmatched junction bases numbered 2, after V lost 1 base and J lost 6 bases. CDR3 length: 15 residues. CDR3 in DNA: TGCGCCAGCAGCCAAGGGGGACTAGCGGCCAATGAGCAGTTCTTC. Amino acid sequence: CASSQGGLAANEQFF.

The genes are TRBV19 and TRBJ1-1; 10 bases fit TRBD1. Per the germline V gene, CDR1 is LNHDA and CDR2 is SQIVND (reference sequence). This CDR3 comprises 15 residues. J gave up 10 bases and V 4 bases, and 12 bases lay outside the gene matches. The CDR3 loop is CASSTRQGAKVRAFF. The DNA for the CDR3 is TGTGCCAGTAGTACCAGACAGGGGGCAAAAGTGCGAGCTTTCTTT.

This clone was counted a single time. The chain joins TRBV6-5 to TRBJ1-1, with a weak D call TRBD1 (5 bases). The CDR3 is 13 amino acids. Trimming removed 2 bases at V and 6 bases at J, with 10 bases between. Germline V lookup: CDR1 MNHEY, CDR2 SVGAGI. DNA of the CDR3: TGTGCCAGCAGTTACGGGGGGGGATCTGAAGCTTTCTTT. Translating gives CASSYGGGSEAFF.

This chain connects TRBV5-1 to TRBJ2-1; the match to TRBD2 covers 9 bases. The V and J ends lost 0 bases and 10 bases, in that order; junction bases with no gene match: 8. The CDR3 has 15 residues. Germline V CDR1 and CDR2: SGHRS, YFSETQ. CDR3 sequence: CASSLGGGRAEEQFF. Here the CDR3 DNA reads TGCGCCAGCAGCTTGGGTGGCGGGAGGGCCGAAGAGCAGTTCTTC. Looking up the rest from reference TRBV5-1 and TRBJ2-1 gives the full variable domain: KAGVTQTPRYLIKTRGQQVTLSCSPISGHRSVSWYQQTPGQGLQFLFEYFSETQRNKGNFPGRFSGRQFSNSRSEMNVSTLELGDSALYLCASSLGGGRAEEQFFGPGTRLTVL.

This chain connects TRBV29-1 to TRBJ2-7; 10 bases fit TRBD1. Germline lookup yields CDR1 SQVTM and CDR2 ANQGSEA. This CDR3 has 15 residues. The V and J ends lost 1 base and 5 bases, in that order; junction bases with no gene match: 8. DNA for the CDR3: TGCAGCGTTGAAGTTGAGGGACAGGGGTCGAACGAGCAGTACTTC. As protein: CSVEVEGQGSNEQYF.

This clone occurred once. This chain joins TRBV2 and TRBJ1-5, with a possible D match to TRBD1 (6 bases). Looked up from germline, CDR1 is SNHLY and CDR2 is FYNNEI. CDR3 size: 14 residues. With 2 bases removed from V and 7 bases from J, the gap between germline ends came to 12 bases. CDR3 sequence: CASSETGMTQPQHF. In nucleotides, the CDR3 is TGTGCCAGCAGTGAAACAGGGATGACGCAGCCCCAGCATTTT.

The rearrangement links TRBV5-4 to TRBJ2-2; D is perhaps TRBD1 (5 bases). V was trimmed by 2 bases and J by 4 bases, leaving 18 bases between them. The CDR3 runs to 17 residues. Germline CDR1 is SGHNT and CDR2 is YYREEE (reference sequence). The CDR3 bases are TGTGCCAGCAGCTTCCCTCCCGGAACAGGCAGCACCGGGGAGCTGTTTTTT. Translated, it gives CASSFPPGTGSTGELFF.

V gene TRBV28 combines with J gene TRBJ1-2; TRBD1 is a possible D gene (5 bases). The V gene lost 1 base and the J gene lost 3 bases, with 6 bases spanning the gap. CDR3 length: 13 residues. The germline CDR1 and CDR2 sequences are MDHEN and SYDVKM. The CDR3 loop is CASSLSGYYGYTF. CDR3 nucleotide sequence: TGTGCCAGCAGTTTATCAGGGTACTATGGCTACACCTTC.

By share, this clone counts as medium-sized. The chain recombines TRBV4-3 with TRBJ1-2, with D unresolved. CDR3 length: 16 amino acids. Germline CDR1 reads LGHNA; CDR2 reads YSLEER. V shed 0 bases and J shed 3 bases, with 14 bases lying between them. The CDR3 loop reads CASSQDPPDLDYGYTF. The CDR3 DNA is TGCGCCAGCAGCCAAGATCCCCCAGACTTGGACTATGGCTACACCTTC.

In its sample, this clone was seen a few times. V and J are TRBV28 and TRBJ2-5, with 7 bases identical to TRBD1. After removal of 6 bases from V and 5 bases from J, the junction contained 6 bases not matched to a gene. This CDR3 contains 13 residues. CDR1 and CDR2 (germline): MDHEN, SYDVKM. In DNA, the CDR3 is TGTGCCAGCAGCCCGACAGGGTGGGAGACCCAGTACTTC. It yields the protein CASSPTGWETQYF.

The J gene is TRBJ2-7, the V gene TRBV7-8, with TRBD1 identical over 8 bases. The V gene's germline CDR1 is SGHVS and CDR2 FQNEAQ. The CDR3 has 15 amino acids. The V gene end was trimmed by 5 bases and the J gene end by 0 bases; junction bases not matched to a gene: 6. DNA of the CDR3: TGTGCCAGCAGCATCGTGACAGGGGTCTCCTACGAGCAGTACTTC. Translated: CASSIVTGVSYEQYF. The complete variable domain, with remaining parts taken from reference TRBV7-8 and TRBJ2-7, reads GAGVSQSPRYKVAKRGQDVALRCDPISGHVSLFWYQQALGQGPEFLTYFQNEAQLDKSGLPSDRFFAERPEGSVSTLKIQRTQQEDSAVYLCASSIVTGVSYEQYFGPGTRLTVT.

The CDR3 sequence is CASSESGREAGELFF. For the CDR3, the DNA is TGCGCCAGCAGTGAGTCTGGTAGGGAGGCCGGGGAGCTGTTTTTT. The gene calls are TRBV10-2 and TRBJ2-2, with D perhaps matching TRBD2 (6 bases). V was cut by 0 bases and J by 6 bases, with 11 bases left in between. Germline CDR1 is WSHSY and CDR2 is SAAADI. CDR3 length equals 15 residues.

V and J are TRBV6-5 and TRBJ2-2, with 9 bases matching TRBD1. This CDR3 is built from 15 residues. The V gene end was trimmed by 6 bases and the J gene end by 3 bases; junction bases not matched to a gene: 5. Per the germline V gene, CDR1 is MNHEY and CDR2 is SVGAGI. The CDR3 spells CASSMGQGYTGELFF. The CDR3 DNA follows: TGTGCCAGCAGCATGGGACAGGGTTACACCGGGGAGCTGTTTTTT.

This chain uses TRBV2 with TRBJ2-7; TRBD1 aligns across 8 bases. Germline values: CDR1 SNHLY, CDR2 FYNNEI. Trimming removed 1 base from V and 5 bases from J; junction bases left unmatched: 7. The CDR3 covers 15 residues. For the CDR3, the DNA is TGTGCCAGCAGTGAAGGACAGGGGTTCTTCGACGAGCAGTACTTC. Amino acid sequence: CASSEGQGFFDEQYF.

The rearrangement uses TRBV6-5 and TRBJ1-2; D ambiguous. The V end lost 1 base, the J end lost 7 bases, and 13 bases lay between the germline ends. Germline CDR1 is MNHEY and CDR2 is SVGAGI. This CDR3 has 14 amino acids. The CDR3 loop reads CASSYFQDRGGYTF. The DNA of the CDR3 is TGTGCCAGCAGTTACTTCCAGGATCGGGGTGGCTACACCTTC.

This clone appeared a single time. The chain recombines TRBV7-2 with TRBJ2-7, with D perhaps given as TRBD1 or TRBD2 (6 bases each). The V end was cut by 5 bases, the J end by 3 bases, with 14 bases between. The V gene's germline CDR1 is SGHTA and CDR2 FQGNSA. The CDR3 totals 14 residues. CDR3 loop: CASSQGGQSYEQYF. CDR3 nucleotide sequence: TGTGCCAGCAGCCAAGGGGGGCAGAGCTACGAGCAGTACTTC.

V gene TRBV7-3 combines with J gene TRBJ2-3, with 8 bases lining up with TRBD2. V shed 2 bases, J shed 0 bases, and the junction held 7 bases outside the gene matches. The CDR3 length is 17 residues. In germline, CDR1 is SGHTA, CDR2 FQGTGA. Written as DNA, the CDR3 is TGTGCCAGCAGCTTAGAAACTAGCGGACCTAGCACAGATACGCAGTATTTT. Encoded protein: CASSLETSGPSTDTQYF.

The rearrangement uses TRBV6-5 and TRBJ2-7; TRBD1 or TRBD2 may be the D gene (5 bases each). V lost 6 bases and J lost 5, with 11 bases in between. The CDR3 extends over 12 amino acids. Germline V gene sequence: CDR1 MNHEY, CDR2 SVGAGI. CDR3: CASRGVLDEQYF. CDR3 nucleotide sequence: TGTGCCAGCAGGGGGGTTCTCGACGAGCAGTACTTC.

This rearrangement joins TRBV9 to TRBJ2-1; TRBD2 is a possible D gene (5 bases). CDR3 length equals 16 residues. Trimming pared 0 bases from V and 0 bases from J, leaving 10 bases between. The germline V gene has CDR1 SGDLS and CDR2 YYNGEE. CDR3 sequence: CASSVDLGSSYNEQFF. The CDR3 DNA is TGTGCCAGCAGCGTAGATTTGGGGAGCTCCTACAATGAGCAGTTCTTC.

The V gene is TRBV7-2, the J gene TRBJ2-7; weak D call: TRBD2 (6 bases). This CDR3 contains 12 residues. V was trimmed by 2 bases and J by 6 bases, leaving 8 bases between them. Germline lookup yields CDR1 SGHTA and CDR2 FQGNSA. CDR3 amino acids: CASSLRAGEQYF. The CDR3 coding sequence is TGTGCCAGCAGCTTACGAGCGGGCGAGCAGTACTTC.

The chain is built from TRBV10-3 and TRBJ1-1, with 8 nucleotides matching TRBD1. This CDR3 has 14 residues. Trimming at V came to 2 bases and at J to 6 bases, leaving 5 bases not matched to a gene. Germline CDR1 is ENHRY and CDR2 is SYGVKD. This CDR3 is CAISELDRVPEAFF. The DNA of the CDR3 is TGTGCCATCAGTGAGCTGGACAGGGTCCCTGAAGCTTTCTTT.

V usage is TRBV27 and J usage is TRBJ1-1; a weak D match, TRBD1 (6 bases). The V end was cut by 5 bases, the J end by 5 bases, with 12 bases between. The CDR3 extends over 13 amino acids. Per the germline V gene, CDR1 is MNHEY and CDR2 is SMNVEV (reference sequence). CDR3 loop: CASSPLGGTEAFF. DNA for the CDR3: TGTGCCAGCAGTCCTCTAGGGGGAACTGAAGCTTTCTTT.